The present T cell receptor beta chain was sequenced within a study of shared T cell receptors in the human thymus. TCRdb's table, derived via immunoSEQ multiplex PCR, lists solely in-frame clones and lacks some. The table lists 640,000 or so clones, about 87% of them singletons. Germline V gene lookup returns CDR1 LNHNV and CDR2 YYDKDF (reference sequence). V lost 1 base to trimming and J lost 2 bases, with 9 bases between them. The CDR3 contains 15 residues. This sample was also put to use in a study of human thymus T cells. This second study says: In corrective heart surgery, resections were taken, and these provided the thymus tissue. Among unrelated individuals, related research reported thymic repertoires that overlapped highly.

The sample comprised thymocytes. The genes are TRBV15 and TRBJ1-5; a possible D gene is TRBD1 (5 bases). The sequence was collected from a boy in the first two years of life with a congenital heart defect. The CDR3 loop reads CATSRVTQGNQPQHF. CDR3 coding DNA: TGTGCCACCAGCAGAGTAACACAGGGCAATCAGCCCCAGCATTTT.